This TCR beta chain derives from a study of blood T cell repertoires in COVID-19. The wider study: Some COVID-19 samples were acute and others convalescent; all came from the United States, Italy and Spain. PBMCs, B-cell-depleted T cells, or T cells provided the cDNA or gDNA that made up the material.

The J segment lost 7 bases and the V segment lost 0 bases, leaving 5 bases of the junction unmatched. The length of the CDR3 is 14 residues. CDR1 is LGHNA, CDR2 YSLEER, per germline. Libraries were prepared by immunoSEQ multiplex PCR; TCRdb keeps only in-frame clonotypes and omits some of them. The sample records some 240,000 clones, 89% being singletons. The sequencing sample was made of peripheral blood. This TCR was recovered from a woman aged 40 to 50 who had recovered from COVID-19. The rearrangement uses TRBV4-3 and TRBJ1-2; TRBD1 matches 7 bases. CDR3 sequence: CASSQEDRQGGYTF. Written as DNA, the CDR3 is TGCGCCAGCAGCCAAGAAGACCGACAGGGTGGCTACACCTTC.